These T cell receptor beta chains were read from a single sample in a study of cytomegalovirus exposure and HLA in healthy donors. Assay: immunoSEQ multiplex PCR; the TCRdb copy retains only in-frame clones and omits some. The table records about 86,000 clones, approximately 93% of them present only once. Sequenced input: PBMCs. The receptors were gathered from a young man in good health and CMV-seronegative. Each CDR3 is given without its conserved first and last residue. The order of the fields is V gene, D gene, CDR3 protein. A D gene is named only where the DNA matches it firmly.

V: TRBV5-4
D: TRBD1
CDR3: ASRPWSGTARNTEAF

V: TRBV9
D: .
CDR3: ASSVGVSLERVETQY

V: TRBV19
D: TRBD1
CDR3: ASTVRVGQGGLAEAF

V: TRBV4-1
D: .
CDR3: ASSQVPGLAKNIQY

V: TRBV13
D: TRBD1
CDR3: ASSLRSGGIQTQY

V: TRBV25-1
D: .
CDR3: ASRRQLDEKLF

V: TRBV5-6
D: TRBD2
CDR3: ASSLVGTSGILEY

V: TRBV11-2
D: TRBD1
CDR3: ASSLFSGTGAKYGYT

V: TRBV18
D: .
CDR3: ASSQGGSYEQY

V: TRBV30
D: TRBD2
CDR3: AWSVLIGRETQY

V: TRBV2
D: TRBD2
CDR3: ASKGSGGKNEQF

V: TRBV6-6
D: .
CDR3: ASSWTPPNYGYT

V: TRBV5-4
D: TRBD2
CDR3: ASSLELAGVYEQY

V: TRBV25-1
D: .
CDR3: ASSEYITDTQY

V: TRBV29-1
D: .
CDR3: SGSANYGYT

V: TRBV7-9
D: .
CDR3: ASSRSGTTYNSPLH

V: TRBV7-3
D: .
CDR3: ASSLRGAPSNTGELF

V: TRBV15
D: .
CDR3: ATSTQYEQY

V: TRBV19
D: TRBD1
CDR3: ASSKPGQGTYEQY

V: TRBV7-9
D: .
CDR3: ASTPGWGHNEKLF

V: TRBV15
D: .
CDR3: ATSLRGGRSLGANVLT

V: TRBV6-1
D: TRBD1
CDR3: ASSEGQGVYYGYT

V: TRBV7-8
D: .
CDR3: ASSTTGNTGELF

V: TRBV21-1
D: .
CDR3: ASSSFLSPSGGHTDTQY

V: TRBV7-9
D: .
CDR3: ASSRLLISHNEQF

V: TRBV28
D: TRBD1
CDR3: ATYRGQGSGDTEAF

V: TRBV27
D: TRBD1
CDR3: ASRGTGVTEAF

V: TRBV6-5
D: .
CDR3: ASSPFYGGYT

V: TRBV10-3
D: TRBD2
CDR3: AISNTIAGAEGNTQY

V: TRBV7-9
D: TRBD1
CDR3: ASSPRGQGRYEQY

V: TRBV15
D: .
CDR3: ATSRDLGRANTEAF

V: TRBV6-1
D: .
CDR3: ASSTGPVTEAF

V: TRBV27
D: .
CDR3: ASRGAGIQPQH

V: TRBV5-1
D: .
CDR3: ASSLSGNQPQH

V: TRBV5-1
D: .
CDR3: ASSLASAGGGGYT

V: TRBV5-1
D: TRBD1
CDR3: ASAQGAPLGGEAF

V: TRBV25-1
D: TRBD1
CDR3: ASSELAQGGLNTEAF

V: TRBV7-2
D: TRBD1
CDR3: ASSLGAGQGYEQY

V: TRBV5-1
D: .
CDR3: ASKGRRSDSPLH

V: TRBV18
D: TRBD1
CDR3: ASSPFLGGDRVNTEAF

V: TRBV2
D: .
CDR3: ASSESMRLGGTGELF

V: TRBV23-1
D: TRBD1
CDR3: ASSQYGRTGLGQY

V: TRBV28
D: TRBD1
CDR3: ASSFVGDRVNTEAF

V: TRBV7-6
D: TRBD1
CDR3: ASSLNRDRGSEQY

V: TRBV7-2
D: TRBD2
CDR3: ASSSAQLAGPQETQY

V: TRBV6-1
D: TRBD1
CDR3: ASRQSDREEPQH